Below are 6 T cell receptor beta chains sequenced from a single sample in a study of OX40 agonist ivuxolimab in advanced cancers. Using immunoSEQ multiplex PCR, the repertoire was profiled, and TCRdb retains in-frame clones only, with some absent. This sample carries 75,000 to 100,000 clones, roughly 89% of them seen once, and the ten largest clones take approximately 0.78%. The source material was CD4+ or CD8+ T cells sorted from blood, sampled in a trial of the OX40 agonist ivuxolimab. The origin of the receptors is an adult with an advanced solid tumor such as melanoma, head and neck, liver or kidney cancer.

The genes are TRBV23-1 and TRBJ2-3, with D unresolved. TRBV23-1 is known as an ORF, though its function is uncertain. The CDR3 is 15 amino acids. Trimming took 5 bases from V and 2 from J, leaving 14 bases between them. The CDR3 nucleotides are TGCGCCAGCAGTTGGGGTAGGGAAGACACAGATACGCAGTATTTT. This codes for CASSWGREDTDTQYF.

The rearrangement links TRBV19 to TRBJ2-1; 7 bases agree with TRBD2. The CDR3 spans 17 residues. Germline loops: CDR1 LNHDA, CDR2 SQIVND (reference sequence). V gave up 9 bases and J gave up 3 bases; unmatched junction bases: 17. CDR3 nucleotides: TGTGCCAGCACTCCACCCCGGAGCGGGATACGCTACAATGAGCAGTTCTTC. Protein: CASTPPRSGIRYNEQFF.

This rearrangement joins TRBV28 to TRBJ2-3, with 16 positions matching TRBD2. V lost 6 bases to trimming and J lost 4 bases; unmatched junction nucleotides: 19. Germline V gives CDR1 MDHEN, CDR2 SYDVKM. This CDR3 contains 21 residues. In DNA, the CDR3 is TGTGCCAGCAGCGAACCCGGGACTAGCGGGAGGGCTATGGGGGCCCCAGATACGCAGTATTTT. Translated: CASSEPGTSGRAMGAPDTQYF.

V usage is TRBV4-3 and J usage is TRBJ1-2; 7 positions agree with TRBD1. Germline CDR1 is LGHNA and CDR2 is YSLEER. The CDR3 runs 15 residues. The J segment lost 0 bases and the V segment lost 0 bases, leaving 1 base of the junction unmatched. CDR3 loop: CASSQDTGANYGYTF. For the CDR3, the DNA is TGCGCCAGCAGCCAAGATACAGGGGCTAACTATGGCTACACCTTC.

The chain links TRBV30 to TRBJ1-5; D gene uncertain. CDR3 length: 14 amino acids. V was trimmed by 3 bases and J by 1 base, leaving 10 bases between them. Germline lookup yields CDR1 GTSNPN and CDR2 SVGIG (reference sequence). The CDR3 DNA sequence: TGTGCCTGGAGAGGCAGAGGGAGCAATCAGCCCCAGCATTTT. Its translation: CAWRGRGSNQPQHF.

The chain uses TRBV4-3 and TRBJ1-3; D gene uncertain. The V gene lost 0 bases and the J gene lost 0 bases, with 9 bases spanning the gap. The CDR3 contains 16 residues. Germline CDR1 reads LGHNA; CDR2 reads YSLEER. CDR3: CASSQDNDPSGNTIYF. The CDR3 DNA sequence: TGCGCCAGCAGCCAAGATAACGACCCCTCTGGAAACACCATATATTTT.